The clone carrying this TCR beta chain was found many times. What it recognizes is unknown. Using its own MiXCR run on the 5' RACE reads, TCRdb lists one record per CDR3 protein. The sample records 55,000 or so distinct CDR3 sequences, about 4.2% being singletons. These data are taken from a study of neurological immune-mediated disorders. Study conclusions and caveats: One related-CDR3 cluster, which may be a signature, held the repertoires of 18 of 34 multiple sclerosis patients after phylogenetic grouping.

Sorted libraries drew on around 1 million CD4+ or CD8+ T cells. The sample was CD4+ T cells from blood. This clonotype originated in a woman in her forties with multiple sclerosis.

CDR3 sequence reads: CASSLSRGGLQGQPQHF. The CDR3 nucleotides are TGTGCCAGCAGCTTGAGTCGGGGAGGATTACAGGGTCAGCCCCAGCATTTT. The chain recombines TRBV5-6 with TRBJ1-5, with D maybe TRBD1 (6 bases). Trimming cost V 1 base and J 6 bases, with 20 bases left between them. The CDR3 sequence is 17 residues long. The germline gives CDR1 SGHDT, CDR2 YYEEEE.